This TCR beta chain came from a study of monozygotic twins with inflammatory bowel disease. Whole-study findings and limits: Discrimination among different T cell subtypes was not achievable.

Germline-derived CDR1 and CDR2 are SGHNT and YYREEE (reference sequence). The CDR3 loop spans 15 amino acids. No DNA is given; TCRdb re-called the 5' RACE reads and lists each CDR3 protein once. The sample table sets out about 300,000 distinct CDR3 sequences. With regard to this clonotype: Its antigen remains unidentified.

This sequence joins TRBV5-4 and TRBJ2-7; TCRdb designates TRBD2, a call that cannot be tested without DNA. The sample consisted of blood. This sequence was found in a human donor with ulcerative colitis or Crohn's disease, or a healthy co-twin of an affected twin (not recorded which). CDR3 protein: CASGPSGRYPYEQYF.